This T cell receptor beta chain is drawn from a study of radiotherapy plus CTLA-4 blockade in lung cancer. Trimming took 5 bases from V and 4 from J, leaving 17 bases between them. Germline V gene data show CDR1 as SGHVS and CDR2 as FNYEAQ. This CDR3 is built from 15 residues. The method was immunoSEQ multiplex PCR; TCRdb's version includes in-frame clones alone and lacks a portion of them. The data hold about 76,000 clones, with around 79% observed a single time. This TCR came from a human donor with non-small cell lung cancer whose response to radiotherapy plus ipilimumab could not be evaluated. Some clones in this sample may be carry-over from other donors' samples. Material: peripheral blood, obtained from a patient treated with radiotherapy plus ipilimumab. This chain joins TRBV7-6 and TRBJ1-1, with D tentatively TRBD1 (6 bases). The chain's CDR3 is CASSPQSQGVTEAFF. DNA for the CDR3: TGTGCCAGCAGCCCCCAATCACAGGGCGTCACTGAAGCTTTCTTT. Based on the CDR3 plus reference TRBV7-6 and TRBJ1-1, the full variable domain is GAGVSQSPRYKVTKRGQDVALRCDPISGHVSLYWYRQALGQGPEFLTYFNYEAQQDKSGLPNDRFSAERPEGSISTLTIQRTEQRDSAMYRCASSPQSQGVTEAFFGQGTRLTVV.